This T cell receptor beta chain was observed in a study of cytomegalovirus exposure and HLA in healthy donors. The V gene's germline CDR1 is SGHVS and CDR2 FQNEAQ. The junction had 9 bases not matched to a gene; V was cut back by 2 bases and J by 0 bases. The CDR3 runs to 18 residues. A remark on this clone: As yet, its antigen is unknown.

It was with 60 Vbeta and 13 Jbeta primers that the PCR ran. Data came from immunoSEQ multiplex PCR; TCRdb stores just in-frame clones and leaves some out. The sample records approximately 160,000 clones, 70% to 90% being singletons. Study-wide results and limits: A later look showed TCR association rates differing by HLA locus, highest for DRB1 and lowest for HLA-C.

The donors, nominally healthy at sampling, likely had unrecorded immune exposures. Sequenced material: PBMCs. This sequence was found in a woman under 30 in good health and CMV-seronegative. The V and J genes are TRBV7-8 and TRBJ2-1; 8 bases align to TRBD2. The CDR3 spells CASSLLGQAGGSYNEQFF. The CDR3 nucleotides are TGTGCCAGCAGCTTATTGGGTCAGGCGGGAGGCTCCTACAATGAGCAGTTCTTC.